The rows below give T cell receptor beta chains drawn from one sample of a study of cytomegalovirus exposure and HLA in healthy donors. Clones were sequenced by immunoSEQ multiplex PCR, and TCRdb holds only the in-frame ones, with some missing. The sample has 160,000 or so clones, roughly 89% seen once. The sequenced sample was PBMCs. The receptor source for this set is a woman aged 30 to 39 in good health and CMV-seronegative. Each CDR3 is given with its conserved first and last residue. Each record gives: D gene, J gene, V gene, clone size, CDR3 DNA, CDR3 protein. D genes are given only for firm matches. Rows give clone size only sometimes, using once, few, many, or a class for an expanded clone.

TRBD1 TRBJ2-3 TRBV5-4 . TGTGCCAGCGGGACACAGGGGTTCACAGATACGCAGTATTTT CASGTQGFTDTQYF
. TRBJ2-7 TRBV7-6 . TGTGCCAGCAGCTTAGCGTCCGGGGGACAGACCTACGAGCAGTACTTC CASSLASGGQTYEQYF
TRBD1 TRBJ1-5 TRBV5-8 . TGTGCCAGCAGCGCGATACAGGGGCGCGATCAGCCCCAGCATTTT CASSAIQGRDQPQHF
. TRBJ2-1 TRBV4-1 . TGCGCCAGCAGCCAAGAGATCGCGACTAGAGAGTTCTTC CASSQEIATREFF
. TRBJ2-1 TRBV19 once TGTGCCAGTAGTTTCCCCCAGGGTCACAGCTCCTACAATGAGCAGTTCTTC CASSFPQGHSSYNEQFF
. TRBJ2-3 TRBV5-4 . TGTGCCAGCAGCTCCCGGACAATCACAGATACGCAGTATTTT CASSSRTITDTQYF
. TRBJ1-1 TRBV28 . TGTGCCAGCAGCCCTTCCCGTTGGCAGAACACTGAAGCTTTCTTT CASSPSRWQNTEAFF
. TRBJ1-4 TRBV4-1 once TGCGCCAGCAGCCAAGATGCAGCGGGGGGGGCCGATGAAAAACTGTTTTTT CASSQDAAGGADEKLFF
TRBD1 TRBJ2-2 TRBV30 . TGTGCCTGGAGTTCTCTCGGGGACAGGGTCGGCACCGGGGAGCTGTTTTTT CAWSSLGDRVGTGELFF
TRBD1 TRBJ1-2 TRBV5-4 . TGTGCCAGCAGCCAGACAGGGAACTATGGCTACACCTTC CASSQTGNYGYTF
TRBD1 TRBJ2-5 TRBV5-4 . TGTGCCAGCAGAGCCGGGACAGAAGAGACCCAGTACTTC CASRAGTEETQYF
. TRBJ2-2 TRBV5-1 . TGCGCCAGCAGCTTGGATGGGGGGAGACCGAACACCGGGGAGCTGTTTTTT CASSLDGGRPNTGELFF
. TRBJ1-1 TRBV12-5 few TGTGCTAGTGGTTTAGAGCACACTGAAGCTTTCTTT CASGLEHTEAFF
. TRBJ1-3 TRBV28 . TGTGCCAGCAGTCCCCCCGCAGGGTCTGGAAACACCATATATTTT CASSPPAGSGNTIYF
. TRBJ2-3 TRBV6-6 . TGTGCCAGCAGAGACGGCGGGACCCCCGGGGATACGCAGTATTTT CASRDGGTPGDTQYF
TRBD1 TRBJ1-6 TRBV5-4 . TGTGCCAGCAGCACCCGGGACAGGGTTTCACCCCTCCACTTT CASSTRDRVSPLHF
TRBD2 TRBJ2-1 TRBV19 . TGTGCCAGCGGGGCAGGAGGGACTAGCGGACACAATGAGCAGTTCTTC CASGAGGTSGHNEQFF
TRBD1 TRBJ2-3 TRBV15 . TGTGCCACCAGCAGAGGGGGACAGGGAAGAGATACGCAGTATTTT CATSRGGQGRDTQYF
. TRBJ2-3 TRBV7-3 . TGTGCCAGCAGCTTAACTGCGCCCAGAGGGCGCACAGATACGCAGTATTTT CASSLTAPRGRTDTQYF
TRBD2 TRBJ2-2 TRBV4-1 . TGCGCCAGCAGCCAAGAGGCGGGAGGAGTCACCGGGGAGCTGTTTTTT CASSQEAGGVTGELFF
. TRBJ1-5 TRBV7-8 . TGTGCCAGCAGCTTAGCGATGGGGGGAATAAGTCAGCCCCAGCATTTT CASSLAMGGISQPQHF
. TRBJ1-4 TRBV2 . TGTGCCAGCAGTGATCCGGGGTTACTGTTTTTT CASSDPGLLFF
TRBD2 TRBJ2-7 TRBV5-1 . TGCGCCAGCAGGTCATTACCCGGGACTAGCGGGGACGAGCAGTACTTC CASRSLPGTSGDEQYF
TRBD1 TRBJ1-1 TRBV4-1 few TGCGCCAGCAGCCAGGACAGGGGCACTGAAGCTTTCTTT CASSQDRGTEAFF
TRBD2 TRBJ2-5 TRBV7-4 once TGTGCCAGCAGCCTTCCGGGACTAGCGGGGTTCGGGGGGACCCAGTACTTC CASSLPGLAGFGGTQYF
. TRBJ2-2 TRBV27 . TGTGCCAGCAGTTTGTCGGGTCTCGACACCGGGGAGCTGTTTTTT CASSLSGLDTGELFF
TRBD1 TRBJ2-5 TRBV2 . TGTGCCAGCAGGATACAGGGGGCGGGGGAGACCCAGTACTTC CASRIQGAGETQYF
TRBD1 TRBJ1-1 TRBV6-1 . TGTGCCAGCAGTGGACAGGGGTTCTTTGAAGCTTTCTTT CASSGQGFFEAFF
. TRBJ2-5 TRBV5-1 . TGCGCCAGCAGCTCCAACGGAGCAGGGAAAGAGACCCAGTACTTC CASSSNGAGKETQYF